These 17 T cell receptor beta chains share one sample of origin, sequenced in a study of blood T cells in healthy people across ages. A second PCR of 7 to 11 cycles used a sample-barcoded 5' primer and a J-beta primer mix. Via MiXCR, TCRdb re-called the 5' RACE reads, giving one row per CDR3 protein. This table has about 1.4 million distinct CDR3 sequences, approximately 59% appearing once. The sequenced material came from blood. The receptors derive from a man younger than 30 in good health.

This clonotype was picked up many times. The chain couples TRBV15 to TRBJ1-5; 7 bases map to TRBD1. J lost 0 bases, V lost 3 bases, and 5 bases had no gene match. The germline CDR1 and CDR2 sequences are LNHNV and YYDKDF (reference sequence). The CDR3 is made up of 16 amino acids. The CDR3 is CATSRRQGYSNQPQHF. DNA for the CDR3: TGTGCCACCAGCAGGCGACAGGGCTATAGCAATCAGCCCCAGCATTTT. Looking up the rest from reference TRBV15 and TRBJ1-5 gives the full variable domain: DAMVIQNPRYQVTQFGKPVTLSCSQTLNHNVMYWYQQKSSQAPKLLFHYYDKDFNNEADTPDNFQSRRPNTSFCFLDIRSPGLGDTAMYLCATSRRQGYSNQPQHFGDGTRLSIL.

A note on this clonotype: At one boundary the junction diverges from the germline segment, which might be a read error. The J gene is TRBJ2-4, the V gene TRBV7-6; D might be TRBD1 (5 bases). The end of the DNA aligns better with TRBJ2-7, so the J call may be wrong. The CDR3 sequence is 14 residues long. Germline V lookup: CDR1 SGHVS, CDR2 FNYEAQ. CDR3 region: CASSQNPGSCEQYF. DNA for the CDR3: TGTGCCAGCAGCCAGAATCCAGGGTCCTGCGAGCAGTACTTC.

This chain connects TRBV10-1 to TRBJ1-4; D remains ambiguous. CDR3 length equals 12 residues. CDR1 and CDR2 from the germline V gene are WNHNN and SYGVQD (reference sequence). The ends were cut back, 8 bases at V and 10 bases at J, with 14 bases in the middle. The CDR3 region is CASGRTIGKLFF. CDR3 bases: TGCGCCAGCGGCCGGACGATCGGAAAACTGTTTTTT.

The chain has TRBV6-1 and TRBJ1-5; D possibly corresponds to TRBD1 (5 bases). This CDR3 region has 16 residues. Germline loops: CDR1 MNHNS, CDR2 SASEGT. V gave up 5 bases and J gave up 11 bases, with 25 bases separating them. The DNA of the CDR3 is TGTGCCAGCAGTCCTAGACAGACGACCATTCCTCCAGCCCAGCATTTT. This codes for CASSPRQTTIPPAQHF.

Written as DNA, the CDR3 is TGTGCCAGCAGCCAGGGGGGGAGACTGGGACAAGAGACCCAGTACTTC. It yields the protein CASSQGGRLGQETQYF. V and J are TRBV3-1 and TRBJ2-7; 7 bases map to TRBD2. The tail of the sequence fits TRBJ2-5 better, so the J call may be wrong. The CDR3 totals 16 residues. The germline V gene encodes CDR1 LGHDT and CDR2 YNNKEL (reference sequence).

The V call is TRBV20-1, the J call TRBJ2-3; 7 bases fit TRBD2. The ends lost 5 bases at V and 4 bases at J; junction bases unmatched: 6. The germline V gene encodes CDR1 DFQATT and CDR2 SNEGSKA (reference sequence). CDR3 length: 13 residues. The CDR3 reads CSAVWGGADTQYF. The CDR3 bases are TGCAGTGCTGTTTGGGGGGGGGCAGATACGCAGTATTTT.

The V and J genes are TRBV20-1 and TRBJ2-2; TRBD1 matches at 11 bases. Unmatched junction bases numbered 7, after V lost 3 bases and J lost 4 bases. This CDR3 spans 16 amino acids. In germline, CDR1 is DFQATT, CDR2 SNEGSKA (reference sequence). The CDR3 DNA reads TGCAGTGCTAGGACCCCCGGGACAGGGGGCACCGGGGAGCTGTTTTTT. Amino acid sequence: CSARTPGTGGTGELFF.

CDR3 sequence: CSVESISYEQYF. The CDR3 DNA follows: TGCAGCGTTGAGTCCATCAGCTACGAGCAGTACTTC. The chain combines TRBV29-1 with TRBJ2-1; D remains ambiguous. Gene TRBJ2-7 matches the end of the DNA better, so the J call may be wrong. Germline V gene lookup returns CDR1 SQVTM and CDR2 ANQGSEA. This CDR3 is 12 amino acids long.

This clonotype was recorded a few times. The V and J genes are TRBV29-1 and TRBJ2-3; D uncertain. V was shortened by 4 bases and J by 1 base, with 12 bases between the two germline ends. Germline lookup yields CDR1 SQVTM and CDR2 ANQGSEA. This CDR3 is 14 amino acids long. The DNA for the CDR3 is TGCAGCGTTGCTGGGAAATTTGGCACAGATACGCAGTATTTT. Residues: CSVAGKFGTDTQYF.

V is TRBV2 and J is TRBJ2-1; either TRBD1 or TRBD2 may supply D (5 bases each). The DNA end is a closer match to TRBJ2-7, so the J assignment may be wrong. CDR1 and CDR2 (germline): SNHLY, FYNNEI. The CDR3 is made up of 13 amino acids. The CDR3 region is CASREGPGNEQYF. As DNA, the CDR3 is TGTGCCAGCAGAGAGGGGCCAGGCAATGAGCAGTACTTC.

The genes are TRBV20-1 and TRBJ1-6, with a tentative D call TRBD1 (6 bases). The CDR3 covers 15 residues. Germline V gene sequence: CDR1 DFQATT, CDR2 SNEGSKA (reference sequence). V was trimmed by 1 base and J by 7 bases, leaving 14 bases between them. CDR3 in amino acids: CSARALTGQNSPLHF. The DNA of the CDR3 is TGCAGTGCTAGAGCCCTTACCGGACAGAATTCACCCCTCCACTTT.

The chain employs TRBV6-5 and TRBJ1-1; tentative D call: TRBD1 (5 bases). Germline CDR1 reads MNHEY; CDR2 reads SVGAGI. The CDR3 sequence is 14 residues long. Trimming shortened V by 5 bases and J by 6 bases, and 16 bases separated the two germline ends. This chain's CDR3 is CASSPQGWAPEAFF. CDR3 in DNA: TGTGCCAGCAGTCCCCAGGGTTGGGCCCCTGAAGCTTTCTTT.

The chain couples TRBV7-8 to TRBJ2-3; D call uncertain. The V and J ends lost 2 bases and 2 bases respectively, with 14 bases between them. CDR1 and CDR2 (germline): SGHVS, FQNEAQ. The CDR3 has 16 amino acids. The CDR3 protein is CASSLYASGDTDTQYF. Written as DNA, the CDR3 is TGTGCCAGCAGCTTATACGCCAGTGGGGACACAGATACGCAGTATTTT.

This sequence joins TRBV6-5 and TRBJ2-5; TRBD2 aligns across 7 bases. From germline, CDR1 is MNHEY and CDR2 SVGAGI. The CDR3 covers 15 residues. With V trimmed by 6 bases and J by 5 bases, 12 bases remained unmatched. In DNA, the CDR3 is TGTGCCAGCAGCCGCGGACTAGTCGGGGGGGAGACCCAGTACTTC. This sequence encodes CASSRGLVGGETQYF.

The chain joins TRBV4-3 to TRBJ1-4; 9 nucleotides agree with TRBD1. The V gene end was trimmed by 0 bases and the J gene end by 4 bases; junction bases not matched to a gene: 9. CDR1 is LGHNA and CDR2 is YSLEER in the germline V gene. The CDR3 runs 18 residues. The CDR3 DNA reads TGCGCCAGCAGCCAAGATTCCTCGGACAGGGGAATTAATGAAAAACTGTTTTTT. It yields the protein CASSQDSSDRGINEKLFF.

The genes are TRBV5-1 and TRBJ2-5; no reliable D call. This CDR3 comprises 16 residues. Looked up from germline, CDR1 is SGHRS and CDR2 is YFSETQ. V lost 4 bases and J lost 3, with 19 bases in between. DNA for the CDR3: TGCGCCAGCAGCAAAAACCCTTTTTCCTGGGAAGAGACCCAGTACTTC. Translated: CASSKNPFSWEETQYF.

CDR3 coding DNA: TGTGCCATCAGTGATCCGGACCCTACCGGGGAGCTGTTTTTT. This sequence encodes CAISDPDPTGELFF. J is TRBJ2-2 and V is TRBV10-3; D remains unclear. The CDR3 runs to 14 residues. In germline, CDR1 is ENHRY, CDR2 SYGVKD. The ends were cut back, 3 bases at V and 5 bases at J, with 10 bases in the middle.